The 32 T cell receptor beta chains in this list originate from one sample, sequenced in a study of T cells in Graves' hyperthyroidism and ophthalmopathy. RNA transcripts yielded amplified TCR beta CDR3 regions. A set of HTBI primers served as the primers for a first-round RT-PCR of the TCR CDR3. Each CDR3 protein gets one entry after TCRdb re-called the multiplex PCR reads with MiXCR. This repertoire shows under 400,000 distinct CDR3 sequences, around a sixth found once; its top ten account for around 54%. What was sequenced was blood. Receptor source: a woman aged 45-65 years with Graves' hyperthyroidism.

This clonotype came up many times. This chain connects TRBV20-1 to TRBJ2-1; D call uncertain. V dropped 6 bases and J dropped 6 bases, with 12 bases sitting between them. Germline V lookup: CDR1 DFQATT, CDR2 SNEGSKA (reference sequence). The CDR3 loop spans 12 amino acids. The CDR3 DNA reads TGCAGTGCGAAGGGTGGGTTCAATGAGCAGTTCTTC. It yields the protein CSAKGGFNEQFF.

The CDR3 region is CASSVGPEGEQFF. The CDR3 DNA reads TGTGCCAGCAGCGTAGGACCCGAAGGTGAGCAGTTCTTC. The chain combines TRBV9 with TRBJ2-1; D not certain. Trimming left V 0 bases short and J 9 bases short, with 10 bases between. CDR3 size: 13 residues. The germline CDR1 and CDR2 sequences are SGDLS and YYNGEE.

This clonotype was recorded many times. CDR3 nucleotide sequence: TGCAGTGCTACTACCGCCAGTATGGCGGTCTCCTACAATGAGCAGTTCTTC. Translating gives CSATTASMAVSYNEQFF. The chain couples TRBV20-1 to TRBJ2-1; D is ambiguous. V shed 4 bases and J shed 0 bases, with 19 bases lying between them. CDR1 and CDR2 (germline): DFQATT, SNEGSKA (reference sequence). The CDR3 length is 17 residues.

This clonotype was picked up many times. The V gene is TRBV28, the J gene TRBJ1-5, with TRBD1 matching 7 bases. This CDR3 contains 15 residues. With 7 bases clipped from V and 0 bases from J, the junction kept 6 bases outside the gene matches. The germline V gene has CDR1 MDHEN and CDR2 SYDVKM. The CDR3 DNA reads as TGTGCCAGCAACCTAGGGACAGATAGCAATCAGCCCCAGCATTTT. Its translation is CASNLGTDSNQPQHF.

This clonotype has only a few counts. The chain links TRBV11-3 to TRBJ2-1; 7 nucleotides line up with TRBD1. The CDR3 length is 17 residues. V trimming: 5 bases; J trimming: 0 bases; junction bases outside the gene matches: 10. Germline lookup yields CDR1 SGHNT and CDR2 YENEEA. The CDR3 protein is CASSQGQVQRSYNEQFF. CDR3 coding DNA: TGTGCCAGCAGCCAAGGACAGGTTCAGCGCTCCTACAATGAGCAGTTCTTC.

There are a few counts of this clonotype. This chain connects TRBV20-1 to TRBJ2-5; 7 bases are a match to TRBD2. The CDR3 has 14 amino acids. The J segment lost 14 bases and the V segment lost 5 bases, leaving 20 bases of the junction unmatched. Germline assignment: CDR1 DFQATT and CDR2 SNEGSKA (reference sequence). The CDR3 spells CSALERTSKRGLYF. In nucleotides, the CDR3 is TGCAGTGCTTTGGAGCGCACCAGCAAGCGGGGTCTATACTTC.

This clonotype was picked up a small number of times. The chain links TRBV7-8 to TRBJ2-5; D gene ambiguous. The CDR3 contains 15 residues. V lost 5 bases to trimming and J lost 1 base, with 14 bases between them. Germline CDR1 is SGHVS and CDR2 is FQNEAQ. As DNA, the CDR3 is TGTGCCAGCAGCCCCCTTTCAGTGATCCAAGAGACCCAGTACTTC. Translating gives CASSPLSVIQETQYF.

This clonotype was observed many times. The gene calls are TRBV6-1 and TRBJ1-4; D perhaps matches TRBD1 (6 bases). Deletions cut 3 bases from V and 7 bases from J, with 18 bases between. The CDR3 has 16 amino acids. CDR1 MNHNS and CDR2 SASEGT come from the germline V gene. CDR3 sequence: CASSDALGQGLEKLFF. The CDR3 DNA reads TGTGCCAGCAGTGATGCCCTGGGGCAGGGGCTTGAAAAACTGTTTTTT.

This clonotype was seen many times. The DNA for the CDR3 is TGCGCCAGCAGCTTGCTGGGACGGCTGAACACTGAAGCTTTCTTT. Translation gives CASSLLGRLNTEAFF. The V gene is TRBV5-1, the J gene TRBJ1-1; maybe TRBD1 (5 bases). V gave up 1 base and J gave up 0 bases, with 10 bases separating them. This CDR3 has 15 residues. CDR1 and CDR2 from the germline V gene are SGHRS and YFSETQ.

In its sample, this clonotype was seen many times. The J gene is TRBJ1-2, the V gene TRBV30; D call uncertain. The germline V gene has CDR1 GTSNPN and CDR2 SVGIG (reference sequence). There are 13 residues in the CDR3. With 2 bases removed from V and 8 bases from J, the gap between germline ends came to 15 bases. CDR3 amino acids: CAWSFSETLGYTF. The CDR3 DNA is TGTGCCTGGAGTTTTTCAGAGACCTTAGGCTACACCTTC.

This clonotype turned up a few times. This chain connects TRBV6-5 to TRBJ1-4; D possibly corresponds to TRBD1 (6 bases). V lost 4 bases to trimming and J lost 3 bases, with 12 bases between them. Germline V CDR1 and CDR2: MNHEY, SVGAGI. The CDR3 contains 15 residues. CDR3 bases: TGTGCCAGCAGTTCGAGGGGGATGCCTAATGAAAAACTGTTTTTT. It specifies CASSSRGMPNEKLFF.

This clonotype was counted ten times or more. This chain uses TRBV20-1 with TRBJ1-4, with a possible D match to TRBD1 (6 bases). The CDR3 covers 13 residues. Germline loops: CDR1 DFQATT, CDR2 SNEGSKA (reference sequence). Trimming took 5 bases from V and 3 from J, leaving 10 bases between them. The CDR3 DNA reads TGCAGTGCTTTACAGGGCTCTAATGAAAAACTGTTTTTT. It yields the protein CSALQGSNEKLFF.

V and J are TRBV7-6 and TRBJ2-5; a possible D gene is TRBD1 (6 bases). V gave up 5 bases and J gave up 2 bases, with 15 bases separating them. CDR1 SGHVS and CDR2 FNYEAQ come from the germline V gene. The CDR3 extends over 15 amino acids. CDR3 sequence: CASSPRQGRQETQYF. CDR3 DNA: TGTGCCAGCAGCCCACGTCAGGGGCGGCAAGAGACCCAGTACTTC.

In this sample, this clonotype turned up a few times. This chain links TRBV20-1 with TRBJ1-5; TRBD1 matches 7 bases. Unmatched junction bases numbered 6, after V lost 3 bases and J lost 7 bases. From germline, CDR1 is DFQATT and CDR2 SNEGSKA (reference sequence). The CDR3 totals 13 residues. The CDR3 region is CSASRTGQQPQHF. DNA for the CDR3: TGCAGTGCTAGTCGGACAGGCCAACAGCCCCAGCATTTT.

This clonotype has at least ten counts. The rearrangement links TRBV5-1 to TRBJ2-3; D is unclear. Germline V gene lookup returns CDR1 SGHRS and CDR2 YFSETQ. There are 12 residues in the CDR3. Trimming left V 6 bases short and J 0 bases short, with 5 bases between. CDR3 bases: TGCGCCAGCACTGGCAGCACAGATACGCAGTATTTT. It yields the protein CASTGSTDTQYF.

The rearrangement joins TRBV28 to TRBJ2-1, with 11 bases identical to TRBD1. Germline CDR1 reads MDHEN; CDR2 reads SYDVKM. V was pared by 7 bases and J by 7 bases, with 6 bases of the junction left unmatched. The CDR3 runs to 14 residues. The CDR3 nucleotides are TGTGCCAGCAACCTCGGACAGGGGGCAAATGAGCAGTTCTTC. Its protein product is CASNLGQGANEQFF.

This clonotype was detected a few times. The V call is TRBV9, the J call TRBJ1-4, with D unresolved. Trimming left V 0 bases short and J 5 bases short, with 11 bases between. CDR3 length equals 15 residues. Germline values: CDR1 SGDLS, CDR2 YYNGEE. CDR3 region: CASSVGSGANEKLFF. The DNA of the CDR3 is TGTGCCAGCAGCGTAGGCAGTGGAGCCAATGAAAAACTGTTTTTT.

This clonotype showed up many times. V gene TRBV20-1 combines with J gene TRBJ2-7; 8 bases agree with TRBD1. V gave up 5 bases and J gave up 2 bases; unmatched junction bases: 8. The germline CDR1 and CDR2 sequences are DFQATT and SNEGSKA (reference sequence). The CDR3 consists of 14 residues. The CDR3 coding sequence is TGCAGTGCTCCGCCAGGGGGCGGGACCTACGAGCAGTACTTC. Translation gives CSAPPGGGTYEQYF.

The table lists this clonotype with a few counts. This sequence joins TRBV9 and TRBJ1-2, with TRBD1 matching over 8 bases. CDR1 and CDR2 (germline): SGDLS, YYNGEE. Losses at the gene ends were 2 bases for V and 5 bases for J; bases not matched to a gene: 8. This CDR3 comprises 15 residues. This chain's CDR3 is CASSVGTGWGYGYTF. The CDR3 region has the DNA TGTGCCAGCAGCGTTGGGACAGGATGGGGATATGGCTACACCTTC. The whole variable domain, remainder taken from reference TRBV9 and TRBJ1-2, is DSGVTQTPKHLITATGQRVTLRCSPRSGDLSVYWYQQSLDQGLQFLIQYYNGEERAKGNILERFSAQQFPDLHSELNLSSLELGDSALYFCASSVGTGWGYGYTFGSGTRLTVV.

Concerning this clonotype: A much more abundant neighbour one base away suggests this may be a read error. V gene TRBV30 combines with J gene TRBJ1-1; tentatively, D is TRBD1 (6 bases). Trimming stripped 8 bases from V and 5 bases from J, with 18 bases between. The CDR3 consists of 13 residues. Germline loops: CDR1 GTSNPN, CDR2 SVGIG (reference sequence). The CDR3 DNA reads TGTGCCCGGACTACCACAGGGAGAACTGAAGCTTTCTTT. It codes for CARTTTGRTEAFF.

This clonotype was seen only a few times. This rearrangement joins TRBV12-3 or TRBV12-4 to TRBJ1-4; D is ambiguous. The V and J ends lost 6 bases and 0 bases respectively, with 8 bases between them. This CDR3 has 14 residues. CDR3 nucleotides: TGTGCCAGCAGCATACGCGCAACTAATGAAAAACTGTTTTTT. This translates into CASSIRATNEKLFF.

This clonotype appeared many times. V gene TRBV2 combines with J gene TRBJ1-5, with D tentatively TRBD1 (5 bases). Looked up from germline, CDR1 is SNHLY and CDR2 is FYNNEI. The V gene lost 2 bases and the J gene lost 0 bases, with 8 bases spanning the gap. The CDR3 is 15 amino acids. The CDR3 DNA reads TGTGCCAGCAGTGAATACAGGTATAGCAATCAGCCCCAGCATTTT. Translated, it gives CASSEYRYSNQPQHF.

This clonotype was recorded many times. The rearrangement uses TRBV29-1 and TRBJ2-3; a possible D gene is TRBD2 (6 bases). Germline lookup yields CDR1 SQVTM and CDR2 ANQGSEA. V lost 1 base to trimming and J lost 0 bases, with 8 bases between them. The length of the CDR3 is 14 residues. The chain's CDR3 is CSVEGGASTDTQYF. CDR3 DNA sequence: TGCAGCGTTGAAGGCGGGGCTAGCACAGATACGCAGTATTTT.

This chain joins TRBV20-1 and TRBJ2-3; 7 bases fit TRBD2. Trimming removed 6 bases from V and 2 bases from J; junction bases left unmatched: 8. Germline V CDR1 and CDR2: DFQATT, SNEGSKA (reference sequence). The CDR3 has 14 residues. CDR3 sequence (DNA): TGCAGTGCGAGGCCGCTAGCGGACACAGATACGCAGTATTTT. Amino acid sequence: CSARPLADTDTQYF.

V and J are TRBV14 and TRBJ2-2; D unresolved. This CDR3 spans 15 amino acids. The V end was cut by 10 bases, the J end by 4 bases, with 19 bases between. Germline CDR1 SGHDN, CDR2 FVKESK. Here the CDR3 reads CATPLGWVATGELFF. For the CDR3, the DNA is TGTGCCACCCCCCTGGGTTGGGTGGCCACCGGGGAGCTGTTTTTT. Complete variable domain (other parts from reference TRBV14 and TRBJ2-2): EAGVTQFPSHSVIEKGQTVTLRCDPISGHDNLYWYRRVMGKEIKFLLHFVKESKQDESGMPNNRFLAERTGGTYSTLKVQPAELEDSGVYFCATPLGWVATGELFFGEGSRLTVL.

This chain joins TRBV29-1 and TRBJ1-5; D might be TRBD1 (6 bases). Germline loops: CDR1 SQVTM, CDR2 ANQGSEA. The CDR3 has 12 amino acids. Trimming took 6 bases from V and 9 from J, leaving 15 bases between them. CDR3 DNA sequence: TGCAGCGTGACTACAGGGCGGGGGCCCCAGCATTTT. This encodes CSVTTGRGPQHF.

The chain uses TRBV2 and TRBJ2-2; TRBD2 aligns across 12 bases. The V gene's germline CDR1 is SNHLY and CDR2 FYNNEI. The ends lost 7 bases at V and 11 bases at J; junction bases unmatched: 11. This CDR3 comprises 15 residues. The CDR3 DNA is TGTGCCAGCACCAACCCTCTAGCGGGAGGGAGAGAGCTGTTTTTT. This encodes CASTNPLAGGRELFF.

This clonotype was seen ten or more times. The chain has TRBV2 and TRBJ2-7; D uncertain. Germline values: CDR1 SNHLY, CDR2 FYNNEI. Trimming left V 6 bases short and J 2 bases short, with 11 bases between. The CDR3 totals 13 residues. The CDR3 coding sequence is TGTGCCAGCAGCTTGACATTTCCCTACGAGCAGTACTTC. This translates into CASSLTFPYEQYF. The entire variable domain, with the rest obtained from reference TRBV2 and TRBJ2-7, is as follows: EPEVTQTPSHQVTQMGQEVILRCVPISNHLYFYWYRQILGQKVEFLVSFYNNEISEKSEIFDDQFSVERPDGSNFTLKIRSTKLEDSAMYFCASSLTFPYEQYFGPGTRLTVT.

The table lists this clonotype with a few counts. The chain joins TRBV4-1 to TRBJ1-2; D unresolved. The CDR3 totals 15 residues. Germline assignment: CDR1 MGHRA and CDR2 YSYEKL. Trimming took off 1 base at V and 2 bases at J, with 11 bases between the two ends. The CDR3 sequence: CASSQGPQENYGYTF. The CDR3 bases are TGCGCCAGCAGCCAAGGCCCGCAGGAAAACTATGGCTACACCTTC.

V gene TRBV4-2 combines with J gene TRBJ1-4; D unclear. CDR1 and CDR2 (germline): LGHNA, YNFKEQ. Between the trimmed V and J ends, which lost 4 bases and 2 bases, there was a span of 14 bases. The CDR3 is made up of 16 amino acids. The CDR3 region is CASSPPRDRTNEKLFF. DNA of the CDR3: TGTGCCAGCAGCCCACCCCGGGATCGGACTAATGAAAAACTGTTTTTT.

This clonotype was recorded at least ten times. CDR3 in amino acids: CSARDRNGIFDNEQFF. The DNA for the CDR3 is TGCAGTGCTAGAGATCGAAACGGAATTTTCGACAATGAGCAGTTCTTC. V and J are TRBV20-1 and TRBJ2-1; D is undetermined. The CDR3 is 16 amino acids. From germline, CDR1 is DFQATT and CDR2 SNEGSKA (reference sequence). V was trimmed by 0 bases and J by 5 bases, leaving 17 bases between them.

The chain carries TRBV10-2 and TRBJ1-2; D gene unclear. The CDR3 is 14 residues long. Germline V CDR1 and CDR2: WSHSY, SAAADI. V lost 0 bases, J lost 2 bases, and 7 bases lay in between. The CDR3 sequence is CASSESAENYGYTF. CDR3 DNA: TGCGCCAGCAGTGAGTCGGCAGAAAACTATGGCTACACCTTC.